The TCR beta chain described here comes from a study of shared clonotypes between healthy human individuals. For the study at large: A donor's plate count was three for CD4 naive and three for CD4 memory; CD8 naive had two and CD8 memory one. Study-wide results and limits: Memory subsets generally showed lower estimated richness than naive subsets.

The CDR3 extends over 10 amino acids. Germline V gene lookup returns CDR1 DFQATT and CDR2 SNEGSKA (reference sequence). The germline V and J ends were trimmed by 0 bases and 9 bases, with 4 bases remaining between them. Profiling relied on immunoSEQ multiplex PCR, and the TCRdb table lists in-frame clones only, not all of them. The data hold over a million clones, with approximately 70% observed a single time. As concerns this clone: Its antigen is still unknown.

CD4+ cell separation produced CD45RA+ naive and CD45RA-negative memory subsets. The sequence was obtained from a man younger than 35 in good health. The sequencing sample was made of memory CD4+ T cells sorted from blood. Indicated subset: CD45RA-negative fraction. The chain couples TRBV20-1 to TRBJ2-3; D not resolved. The CDR3 sequence: CSARDTTQYF. In nucleotides, the CDR3 is TGCAGTGCTAGAGATACGACGCAGTATTTT.